In its sample, the clone carrying this T cell receptor beta chain was seen many times. Its target is not known. The V gene end was trimmed by 5 bases and the J gene end by 7 bases; junction bases not matched to a gene: 8. This CDR3 spans 15 amino acids. Germline CDR1 SGHTA, CDR2 FQGNSA. This sample is drawn from a study of T cell repertoires in cytomegalovirus infection. Study-wide background: Both CMV infection and a matching HLA type were indicated by public TCR beta signatures.

Study results and caveats: In two of eight donors, the top clonotype was HLA-C-restricted CMV-specific.

One entry per CDR3 protein results from TCRdb running MiXCR on the reads. In the table there are roughly 320,000 distinct CDR3 sequences, about a tenth of which are singletons. The sequence was collected from a human donor in good health (CMV status not recorded). Some clones in this sample may be carry-over from other donors' samples. V and J are TRBV7-2 and TRBJ2-1; 10 positions agree with TRBD2. Sequencing was performed on PBMCs. The CDR3 here is CASSPGLAEGNEQFF. The CDR3 coding sequence is TGTGCCAGCAGCCCCGGACTAGCGGAGGGAAATGAGCAGTTCTTC. The full variable domain, rest sourced from reference TRBV7-2 and TRBJ2-1, is GAGVSQSPSNKVTEKGKDVELRCDPISGHTALYWYRQSLGQGLEFLIYFQGNSAPDKSGLPSDRFSAERTGGSVSTLTIQRTQQEDSAVYLCASSPGLAEGNEQFFGPGTRLTVL.